The entry below gives a single T cell receptor (beta chain) sequence along with its context. As handled by the study authors: How many nucleated cells were present was estimated from reference gene primer amplification. TCRdb keeps only in-frame clones here, not all; method: immunoSEQ multiplex PCR. The DNA gave D and trimming, while V, J and clone size come from that table. The sample holds about 100,000 clones, about 90% seen once. V was pared by 5 bases and J by 4 bases, with 14 bases between. The CDR3 runs to 14 residues. The V gene's germline CDR1 is SGHVS and CDR2 FQNEAQ. These data come from a study of blood T cell repertoires in COVID-19. About the research overall: Samples representing acute and convalescent COVID-19 were sourced from the United States, Italy and Spain. In each case, the material was cDNA or gDNA derived from T cells, B-cell-depleted T cells, or PBMCs.

The chain carries TRBV7-8 and TRBJ1-1, with D perhaps TRBD1 (6 bases). The sequenced sample was peripheral blood. The source of this sequence is a man between 25 and 39 years old in a cohort sampled during active COVID-19. CDR3 sequence: CASSPQGPGTEAFF. The CDR3 DNA reads TGTGCCAGCAGCCCACAGGGCCCCGGCACTGAAGCTTTCTTT. The full variable domain, its missing parts supplied by reference TRBV7-8 and TRBJ1-1, is GAGVSQSPRYKVAKRGQDVALRCDPISGHVSLFWYQQALGQGPEFLTYFQNEAQLDKSGLPSDRFFAERPEGSVSTLKIQRTQQEDSAVYLCASSPQGPGTEAFFGQGTRLTVV.